The rows below give T cell receptor beta chains drawn from one sample of a study of T cells in Graves' hyperthyroidism and ophthalmopathy. Via MiXCR, TCRdb re-called the multiplex PCR reads, giving one row per CDR3 protein. The repertoire holds approximately 870,000 distinct CDR3 sequences, with 38% as singletons. The sample consisted of blood. These receptors were collected from a man aged 18 to 30 with Graves' hyperthyroidism. CDR3s include the opening cysteine and the closing phenylalanine or tryptophan.

V	J	CDR3
TRBV2	TRBJ1-5	CARGNQPQHF
TRBV5-4	TRBJ1-1	CASSSPGAGNTEAFF
TRBV7-2	TRBJ1-6	CASSLKSSYNSPLHF
TRBV12-3/TRBV12-4	TRBJ1-5	CASSYSQPQHF
TRBV7-9	TRBJ2-2	CASSDPPTSGGELFF
TRBV13	TRBJ2-5	CASGQVPPPTGGETQYF
TRBV29-1	TRBJ1-1	CSVVRQWGTEAFF
TRBV7-2	TRBJ1-3	CASSLEGGYGNTIYF
TRBV29-1	TRBJ2-7	CSVEGQINEQYF
TRBV2	TRBJ2-5	CPSKTGPAGETQYF
TRBV15	TRBJ1-1	CATSRAQGSNTEAFF
TRBV19	TRBJ1-2	CASSISQGSYGYTF
TRBV19	TRBJ1-5	CASSPPGRIGQPQHF
TRBV20-1	TRBJ2-7	CSAMQLAGGGYEQYF
TRBV19	TRBJ1-2	CASSPRENYGYTF